These 21 T cell receptor beta chains came from one sample sequenced in a study of blood T cell repertoires in COVID-19. Repertoires were generated with immunoSEQ multiplex PCR, while TCRdb's copy carries only in-frame clones and drops some. The sample yields over 150,000 clones, 80% to 90% seen once. The specimen was peripheral blood. The receptors derive from a man in his fifties with active or convalescent COVID-19.

This clone is a singleton in its sample. The V and J genes are TRBV27 and TRBJ2-1; D not certain. In germline, CDR1 is MNHEY, CDR2 SMNVEV (reference sequence). V was pared by 4 bases and J by 2 bases, with 12 bases between. The CDR3 is made up of 15 amino acids. CDR3 DNA: TGTGCCAGCAGTTCCTACGTTGGAGCCTACAATGAGCAGTTCTTC. Its protein is CASSSYVGAYNEQFF.

The J gene is TRBJ2-7, the V gene TRBV5-4; 10 nucleotides agree with TRBD2. The CDR3 sequence is 15 residues long. V was clipped by 1 base and J by 3 bases; unmatched bases: 4. Per the germline V gene, CDR1 is SGHNT and CDR2 is YYREEE (reference sequence). DNA of the CDR3: TGTGCCAGCAGCTTGAGGACTAGCGGAAGCTACGAGCAGTACTTC. Encoded protein: CASSLRTSGSYEQYF.

This chain connects TRBV29-1 to TRBJ2-3; a weak D match, TRBD1 (6 bases). The CDR3 spans 14 residues. Looked up from germline, CDR1 is SQVTM and CDR2 is ANQGSEA. With 5 bases removed from V and 0 bases from J, the gap between germline ends came to 12 bases. CDR3 amino acids: CSVSQGLSTDTQYF. The CDR3 DNA sequence: TGCAGCGTTTCACAGGGCCTTAGCACAGATACGCAGTATTTT.

The genes are TRBV19 and TRBJ2-1; TRBD2 matches 13 bases. V gave up 6 bases and J gave up 8 bases; unmatched junction bases: 7. The CDR3 runs 15 residues. Germline CDR1 reads LNHDA; CDR2 reads SQIVND (reference sequence). The CDR3 reads CASRRTSGSYHEQFF. The CDR3 region has the DNA TGTGCCAGTAGGCGGACTAGCGGGAGTTACCATGAGCAGTTCTTC.

The DNA of the CDR3 is TGTGCCAGTAGTATTGGACATGTCCATAGCAATCAGCCCCAGCATTTT. Protein: CASSIGHVHSNQPQHF. The chain links TRBV19 to TRBJ1-5; a possible D gene is TRBD1 (5 bases). CDR1 and CDR2 from the germline V gene are LNHDA and SQIVND (reference sequence). The CDR3 length is 16 residues. Trimming left V 3 bases short and J 0 bases short, with 12 bases between. Based on the CDR3 plus reference TRBV19 and TRBJ1-5, the full variable domain is DGGITQSPKYLFRKEGQNVTLSCEQNLNHDAMYWYRQDPGQGLRLIYYSQIVNDFQKGDIAEGYSVSREKKESFPLTVTSAQKNPTAFYLCASSIGHVHSNQPQHFGDGTRLSIL.

The chain combines TRBV19 with TRBJ1-1; D possibly corresponds to TRBD1 (5 bases). Deletions cut 3 bases from V and 4 bases from J, with 12 bases between. Per germline, CDR1 LNHDA and CDR2 SQIVND (reference sequence). This CDR3 comprises 14 residues. The CDR3 is CASSMTQGITEAFF. The DNA for the CDR3 is TGTGCCAGTAGTATGACCCAGGGAATCACTGAAGCTTTCTTT.

DNA for the CDR3: TGTGCCACCAGCAGAGGGGACAACACCTACGAGCAGTACTTC. The encoded protein is CATSRGDNTYEQYF. The chain employs TRBV15 and TRBJ2-7; D possibly corresponds to TRBD1 (6 bases). Germline V gene sequence: CDR1 LNHNV, CDR2 YYDKDF (reference sequence). This CDR3 comprises 14 residues. V gave up 1 base and J gave up 2 bases, with 9 bases separating them.

The rearrangement links TRBV6-5 to TRBJ2-3, with a possible D match to TRBD2 (6 bases). Germline V gene data show CDR1 as MNHEY and CDR2 as SVGAGI. The CDR3 loop spans 15 amino acids. The V and J ends lost 5 bases and 3 bases respectively, with 15 bases between them. The CDR3 reads CASSTGAGLTDTQYF. CDR3 nucleotides: TGTGCCAGCAGTACTGGCGCGGGATTAACAGATACGCAGTATTTT.

This clone was counted between two and nine times. This rearrangement joins TRBV5-5 to TRBJ1-3; 7 bases fit TRBD1. The CDR3 has 14 amino acids. Unmatched junction bases numbered 4, after V lost 4 bases and J lost 3 bases. The germline gives CDR1 SGHKS, CDR2 YYEKEE (reference sequence). In DNA form, the CDR3 reads TGTGCCAGCAGCCATACAGGGGATGGAAACACCATATATTTT. Translated, it gives CASSHTGDGNTIYF.

The chain joins TRBV12-3 or TRBV12-4 to TRBJ1-2; D is perhaps TRBD1 (6 bases). V gave up 6 bases and J gave up 6 bases, with 14 bases separating them. This CDR3 has 13 residues. The CDR3 is CASRPRTANGYTF. In DNA form, the CDR3 reads TGTGCCAGCAGACCGCGGACAGCTAATGGCTACACCTTC.

The chain employs TRBV10-2 and TRBJ2-1; TRBD2 matches at 10 bases. The V gene's germline CDR1 is WSHSY and CDR2 SAAADI. Germline trimming cut 3 bases from V and 6 bases from J; bases unmatched to any gene: 5. This CDR3 contains 15 residues. CDR3 loop: CASSDSGRAPNEQFF. CDR3 nucleotides: TGCGCCAGCAGTGACAGCGGGAGGGCCCCCAATGAGCAGTTCTTC.

The rearrangement links TRBV29-1 to TRBJ1-1; D gene unclear. This CDR3 has 12 amino acids. Per germline, CDR1 SQVTM and CDR2 ANQGSEA. V was trimmed by 5 bases and J by 4 bases, leaving 11 bases between them. CDR3 DNA: TGCAGCGTTATGTCAACAACCACTGAAGCTTTCTTT. Its translation is CSVMSTTTEAFF.

The chain employs TRBV5-1 and TRBJ2-1; D is ambiguous. V lost 0 bases and J 0 bases, leaving 10 bases between the germline ends. This CDR3 spans 16 amino acids. In germline, CDR1 is SGHRS, CDR2 YFSETQ. The CDR3 bases are TGCGCCAGCAGCTTGGGACTCTCGAGCTCCTACAATGAGCAGTTCTTC. This sequence encodes CASSLGLSSSYNEQFF.

The chain carries TRBV3-1 (or the pseudogene TRBV3-2) and TRBJ1-2, with 10 bases identical to TRBD1. This CDR3 spans 14 amino acids. CDR1 LGHDT and CDR2 YNNKEL come from the germline V gene (reference sequence). V was pared by 7 bases and J by 5 bases, with 7 bases of the junction left unmatched. The CDR3 region is CASTPGTGEYGYTF. Here the CDR3 DNA reads TGTGCCAGCACCCCAGGGACAGGGGAATATGGCTACACCTTC.

V and J are TRBV7-2 and TRBJ2-1, with TRBD2 identical over 8 bases. The V and J ends lost 5 bases and 3 bases, in that order; junction bases with no gene match: 6. This CDR3 contains 15 residues. Germline CDR1 and CDR2: SGHTA and FQGNSA. CDR3 region: CASSATSGVYNEQFF. CDR3 DNA: TGTGCCAGCAGCGCTACTAGCGGTGTCTACAATGAGCAGTTCTTC.

The chain combines TRBV2 with TRBJ2-1; perhaps TRBD2 as D (6 bases). Germline values: CDR1 SNHLY, CDR2 FYNNEI. The length of the CDR3 is 14 residues. Between the trimmed V and J ends, which lost 4 bases and 7 bases, there was a span of 14 bases. Written as DNA, the CDR3 is TGTGCCAGCAGTGGCGGGACGGATATTAATGAGCAGTTCTTC. Translating it yields CASSGGTDINEQFF.

The sample holds one count of this clone. V gene TRBV7-9 combines with J gene TRBJ2-6; TRBD1 matches 7 bases. CDR1 is SEHNR, CDR2 FQNEAQ, per germline (reference sequence). The CDR3 runs 16 residues. V was clipped by 4 bases and J by 4 bases; unmatched bases: 7. Here the CDR3 reads CASSSRTGGGANVLTF. CDR3 in DNA: TGTGCCAGCAGCTCGCGGACAGGCGGAGGGGCCAACGTCCTGACTTTC. The whole variable domain, filled in from reference TRBV7-9 and TRBJ2-6, reads DTGVSQNPRHKITKRGQNVTFRCDPISEHNRLYWYRQTLGQGPEFLTYFQNEAQLEKSRLLSDRFSAERPKGSFSTLEIQRTEQGDSAMYLCASSSRTGGGANVLTFGAGSRLTVL.

The chain uses TRBV6-1 and TRBJ2-3; 10 nucleotides match TRBD2. The CDR3 has 16 amino acids. The V gene's germline CDR1 is MNHNS and CDR2 SASEGT. Trimming removed 3 bases from V and 5 bases from J; junction bases left unmatched: 8. The CDR3: CASSELRAGGRDTQYF. CDR3 coding DNA: TGTGCCAGCAGTGAGCTTAGAGCGGGAGGGAGAGATACGCAGTATTTT.

The rearrangement links TRBV25-1 to TRBJ2-7; D remains ambiguous. This CDR3 spans 12 amino acids. Germline CDR1 is MGHDK and CDR2 is SYGVNS. With 0 bases removed from V and 3 bases from J, the gap between germline ends came to 3 bases. The CDR3 nucleotides read TGTGCCAGCAGTGAATACATCTACGAGCAGTACTTC. Protein: CASSEYIYEQYF.

The chain couples TRBV11-3 to TRBJ1-1; TRBD1 matches at 7 bases. Germline V gene sequence: CDR1 SGHNT, CDR2 YENEEA. V lost 5 bases, J lost 1 base, and 7 bases stayed unmatched. This CDR3 has 15 residues. The CDR3 loop reads CASSPRGTENTEAFF. The DNA for the CDR3 is TGTGCCAGCAGCCCCCGAGGGACAGAGAACACTGAAGCTTTCTTT.

The chain recombines TRBV6-4 with TRBJ2-1; D gene uncertain. The CDR3 runs to 15 residues. The germline V gene has CDR1 MRHNA and CDR2 SNTAGT. Trimming left V 3 bases short and J 5 bases short, with 14 bases between. The DNA of the CDR3 is TGTGCCAGCAGTGAGGTTTCCGGCGAGGACAATGAGCAGTTCTTC. This translates into CASSEVSGEDNEQFF.